The sample holds one count of the clone carrying this T cell receptor (beta chain). As yet, its antigen is unknown. This sample stems from a study of CD4+ T cells in melanoma. TCRdb keeps only in-frame clones here, not all; method: immunoSEQ multiplex PCR. Here the sample spans 3,500 to 4,500 clones, about three fifths being singletons. Study-level results: CD8+ T cell, macrophage and B cell function reportedly correlated with neoantigen-specific CD4+ T cells. In melanoma, neoantigen-specific CD4+ T cells reportedly differed in differentiation state.

Germline V gives CDR1 SNHLY, CDR2 FYNNEI. Trimming shortened V by 0 bases and J by 8 bases, and 16 bases separated the two germline ends. This CDR3 has 15 amino acids. The sample was cells from a culture (not recorded whether cultured in vitro). V usage is TRBV2 and J usage is TRBJ1-2; weak D call: TRBD1 (5 bases). This clonotype originated in a human donor with melanoma. The chain's CDR3 is CASSEAKQGAGGYTF. CDR3 DNA: TGTGCCAGCAGTGAAGCTAAGCAGGGCGCGGGGGGCTACACCTTC.